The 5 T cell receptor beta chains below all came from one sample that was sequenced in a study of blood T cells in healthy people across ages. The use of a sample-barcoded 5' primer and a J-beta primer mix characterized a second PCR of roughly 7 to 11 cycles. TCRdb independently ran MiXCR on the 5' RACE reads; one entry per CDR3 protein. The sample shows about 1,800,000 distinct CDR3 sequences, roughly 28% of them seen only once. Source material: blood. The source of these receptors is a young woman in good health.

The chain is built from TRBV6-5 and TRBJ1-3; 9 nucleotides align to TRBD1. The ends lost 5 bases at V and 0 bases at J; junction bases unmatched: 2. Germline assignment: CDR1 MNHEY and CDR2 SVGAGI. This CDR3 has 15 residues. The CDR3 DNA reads TGTGCCAGCAGTAAGGACAGGGGCTCTGGAAACACCATATATTTT. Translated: CASSKDRGSGNTIYF.

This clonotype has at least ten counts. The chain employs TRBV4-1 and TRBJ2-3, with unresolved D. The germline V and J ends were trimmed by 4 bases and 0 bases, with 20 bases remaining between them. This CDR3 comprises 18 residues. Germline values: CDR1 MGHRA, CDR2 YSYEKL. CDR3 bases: TGCGCCAGCAGCCCTCTTAGTGGGGTCAGGCTTAGCACAGATACGCAGTATTTT. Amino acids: CASSPLSGVRLSTDTQYF.

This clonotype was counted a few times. CDR3 nucleotide sequence: TGTGCCAGCACCCGGGACAGGAACTATGGCTACACCTTC. This encodes CASTRDRNYGYTF. J is TRBJ1-2 and V is TRBV7-9, with 8 bases aligning to TRBD1. V trimming: 7 bases; J trimming: 2 bases; junction bases outside the gene matches: 3. CDR1 is SEHNR, CDR2 FQNEAQ, per germline (reference sequence). The CDR3 runs to 13 residues.

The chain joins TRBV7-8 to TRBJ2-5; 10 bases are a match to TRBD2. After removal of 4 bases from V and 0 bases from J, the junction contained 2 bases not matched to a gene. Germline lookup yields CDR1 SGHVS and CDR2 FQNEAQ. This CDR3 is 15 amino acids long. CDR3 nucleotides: TGTGCCAGCAGCTCTAGCGGGAGTGACCAAGAGACCCAGTACTTC. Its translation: CASSSSGSDQETQYF.

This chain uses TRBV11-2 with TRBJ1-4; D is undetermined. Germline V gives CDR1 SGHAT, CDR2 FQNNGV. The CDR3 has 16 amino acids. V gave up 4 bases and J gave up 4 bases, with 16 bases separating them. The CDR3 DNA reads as TGTGCCAGCAGCTCTAGTGGCGGCAGAGTTAATGAAAAACTGTTTTTT. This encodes CASSSSGGRVNEKLFF.